Reported below is one T cell receptor (beta chain). In the study's own analysis: Amplification of reference gene primers provided the estimated nucleated cell counts. Assay used: immunoSEQ multiplex PCR; TCRdb lists only in-frame clones, some missing. The DNA was the basis for D and trimming; V, J and clone size are from that table. This table holds about 390,000 clones, about 90% found once. This sample stems from a study of blood T cell repertoires in COVID-19. The wider study: From the United States, Italy and Spain came samples of acute and convalescent COVID-19. PBMCs, B-cell-depleted T cells, or T cells provided the cDNA or gDNA that made up the material.

The V end was cut by 0 bases, the J end by 5 bases, with 26 bases between. Germline V lookup: CDR1 LGHDT, CDR2 YNNKEL (reference sequence). The CDR3 contains 19 residues. Seattle participants joined during active infection and were tracked over time. This TCR derives from a woman in her sixties with COVID-19, enrolled during active disease. The chain uses TRBV3-1 (or the pseudogene TRBV3-2) and TRBJ2-7; no reliable D call. Sequenced material: peripheral blood. Here the CDR3 DNA reads TGTGCCAGCAGCCAAGATCGTCCCCGCGGAACATGGGTTAGGAACGAGCAGTACTTC. It encodes CASSQDRPRGTWVRNEQYF.